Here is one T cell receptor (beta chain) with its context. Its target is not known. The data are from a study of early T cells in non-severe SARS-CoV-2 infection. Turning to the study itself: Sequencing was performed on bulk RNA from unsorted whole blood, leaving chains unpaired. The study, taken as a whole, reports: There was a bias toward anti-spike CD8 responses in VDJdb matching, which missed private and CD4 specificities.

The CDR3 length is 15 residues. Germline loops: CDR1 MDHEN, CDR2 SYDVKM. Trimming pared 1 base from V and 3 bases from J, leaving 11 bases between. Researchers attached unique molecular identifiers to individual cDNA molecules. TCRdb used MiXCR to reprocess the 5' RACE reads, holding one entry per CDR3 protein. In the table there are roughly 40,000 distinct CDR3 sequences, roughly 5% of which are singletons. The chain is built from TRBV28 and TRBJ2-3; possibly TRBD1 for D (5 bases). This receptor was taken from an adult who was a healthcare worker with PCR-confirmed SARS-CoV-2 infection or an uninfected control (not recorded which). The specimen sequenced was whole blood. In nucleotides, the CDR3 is TGTGCCAGCAGTTTATCGGCCAGGGTAACAGATACGCAGTATTTT. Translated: CASSLSARVTDTQYF.